This T cell receptor beta chain derives from a study of Tregs in tolerant kidney transplant recipients. Study-wide findings and caveats: Few patients were studied, so findings need validation in larger groups. No direct test of biological reproducibility was done here. Tregs expanded with activated donor B cells seemed most donor-specific.

For this clone: Its antigen is not known.

The method was immunoSEQ multiplex PCR; TCRdb's version includes in-frame clones alone and lacks a portion of them. The sample includes over 60,000 clones, around 83% of them seen just once. Thawed PBMCs were FACS-sorted into unstimulated CD4+CD25+CD127- regulatory T cells, CD4+CD25- non-regulatory cells, CD4 and CD8 cells. Germline V gene data show CDR1 as SGHVS and CDR2 as FQNEAQ. The CDR3 has 16 amino acids. Sequencing input: CD4+ T cells from blood. This receptor was taken from a human donor in good health. The rearrangement joins TRBV7-8 to TRBJ2-5; 7 bases are shared with TRBD2. The J call may not be correct, given that the DNA end is closer to TRBJ2-7. The CDR3 loop reads CASSLPNGGGSYEQYF. CDR3 coding DNA: TGTGCCAGCAGCCTACCTAACGGCGGGGGTTCCTACGAGCAGTACTTC.